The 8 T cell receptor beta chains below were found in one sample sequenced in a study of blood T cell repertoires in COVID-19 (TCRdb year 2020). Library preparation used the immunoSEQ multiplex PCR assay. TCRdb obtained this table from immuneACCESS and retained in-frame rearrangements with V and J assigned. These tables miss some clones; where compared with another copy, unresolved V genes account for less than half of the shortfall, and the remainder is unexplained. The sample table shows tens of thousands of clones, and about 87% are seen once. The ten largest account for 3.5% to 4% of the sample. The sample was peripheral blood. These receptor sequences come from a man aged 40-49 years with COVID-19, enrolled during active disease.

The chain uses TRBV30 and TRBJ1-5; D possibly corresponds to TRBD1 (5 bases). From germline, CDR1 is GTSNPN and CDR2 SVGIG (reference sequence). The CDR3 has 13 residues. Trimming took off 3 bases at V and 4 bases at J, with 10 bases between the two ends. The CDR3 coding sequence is TGTGCCTGGAGCGTAGGGGAAAATCAGCCCCAGCATTTT. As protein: CAWSVGENQPQHF.

DNA of the CDR3: TGTGCCAGCAGTCGCGGGGGGGCCCGTGGCTACACCTTC. Encoded protein: CASSRGGARGYTF. The chain employs TRBV28 and TRBJ1-2; D is perhaps TRBD1 (6 bases). The V gene's germline CDR1 is MDHEN and CDR2 SYDVKM. Trimming removed 5 bases at V and 7 bases at J, with 14 bases between. The CDR3 loop spans 13 amino acids.

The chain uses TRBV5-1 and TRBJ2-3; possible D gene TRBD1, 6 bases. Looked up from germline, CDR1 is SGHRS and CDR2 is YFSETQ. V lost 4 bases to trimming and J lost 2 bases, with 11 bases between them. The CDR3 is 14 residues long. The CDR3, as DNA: TGCGCCAGCAGCCCGGGACAAGACACAGATACGCAGTATTTT. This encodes CASSPGQDTDTQYF.

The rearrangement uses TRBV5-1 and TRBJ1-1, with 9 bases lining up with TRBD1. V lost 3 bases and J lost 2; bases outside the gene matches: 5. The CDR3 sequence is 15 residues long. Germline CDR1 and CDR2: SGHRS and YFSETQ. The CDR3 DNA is TGCGCCAGCAGCTCTACAGGGGGCTTAAACACTGAAGCTTTCTTT. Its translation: CASSSTGGLNTEAFF.

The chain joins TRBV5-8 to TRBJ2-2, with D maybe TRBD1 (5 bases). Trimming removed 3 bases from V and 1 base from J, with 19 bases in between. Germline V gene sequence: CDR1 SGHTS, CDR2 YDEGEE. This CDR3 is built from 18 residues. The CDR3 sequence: CASSSTITRVGNTGELFF. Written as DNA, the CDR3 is TGTGCCAGCAGCTCAACGATTACCAGGGTGGGGAACACCGGGGAGCTGTTTTTT.

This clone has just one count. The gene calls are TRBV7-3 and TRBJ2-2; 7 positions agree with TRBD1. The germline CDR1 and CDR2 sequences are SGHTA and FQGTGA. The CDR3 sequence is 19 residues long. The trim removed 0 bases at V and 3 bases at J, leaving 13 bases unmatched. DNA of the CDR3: TGTGCCAGCAGCTTAACAATGAGACCCGGGACAGTCGACACCGGGGAGCTGTTTTTT. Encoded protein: CASSLTMRPGTVDTGELFF.

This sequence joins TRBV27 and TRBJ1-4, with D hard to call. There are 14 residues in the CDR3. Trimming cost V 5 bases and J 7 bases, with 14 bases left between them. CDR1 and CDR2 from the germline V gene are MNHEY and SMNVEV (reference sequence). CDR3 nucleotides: TGTGCCAGCAGTCCCCGGGGTGCCACTGAAAAACTGTTTTTT. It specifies CASSPRGATEKLFF.

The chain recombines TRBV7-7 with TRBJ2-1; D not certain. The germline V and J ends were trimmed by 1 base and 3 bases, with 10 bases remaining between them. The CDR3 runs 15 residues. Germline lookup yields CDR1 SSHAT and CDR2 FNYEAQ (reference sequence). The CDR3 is CASSLGVFNYNEQFF. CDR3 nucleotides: TGTGCCAGCAGCTTAGGAGTCTTCAACTACAATGAGCAGTTCTTC.